Given below is one TCR beta chain in context. Its antigen is currently unknown. Germline V lookup: CDR1 SGDLS, CDR2 YYNGEE. There are 17 residues in the CDR3. Between the trimmed V and J ends, which lost 0 bases and 1 base, there was a span of 15 bases. Sequenced by immunoSEQ multiplex PCR; TCRdb stores in-frame clones only, minus some. The sample has about 65,000 clones, around 86% seen once; the top ten hold approximately 11%. The entry originates in a study of lymphopenia after photon versus proton radiotherapy. The study's findings and limits: Under photons, naive T cells and diversity fell while effector/memory populations rose.

The specimen comprised peripheral blood, sampled from a patient treated with proton-based radiotherapy. The rearrangement uses TRBV9 and TRBJ2-3; possible D gene TRBD2, 6 bases. The TCR was taken from an elderly man with esophageal cancer. The CDR3 nucleotides are TGTGCCAGCAGCGTAGGTATCATCGGGAGTGGCACAGATACGCAGTATTTT. Encoded protein: CASSVGIIGSGTDTQYF.